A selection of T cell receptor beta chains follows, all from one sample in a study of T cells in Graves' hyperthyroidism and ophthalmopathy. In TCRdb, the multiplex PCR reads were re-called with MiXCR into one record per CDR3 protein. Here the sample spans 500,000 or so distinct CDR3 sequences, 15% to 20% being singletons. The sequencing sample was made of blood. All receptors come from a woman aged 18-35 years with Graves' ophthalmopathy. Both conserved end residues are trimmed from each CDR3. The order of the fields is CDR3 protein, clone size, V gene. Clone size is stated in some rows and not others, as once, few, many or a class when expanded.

ASSLFRDGDPEAF many TRBV5-6
ASGLTTSHGTDTQY many TRBV12-5
ASSSDRAGYT many TRBV12-3/TRBV12-4
ASSPDSYGTGDPYEQY many TRBV27
ASSSLGLTAHEQY few TRBV28
ASSQGAHSYNEQF - TRBV5-1
AWSGGRGRALEQF many TRBV30
ASSYSYEREGANTGELF - TRBV6-2/TRBV6-3
ASSSHGRQRKEKLF few TRBV11-2
ASSPRHQMNTGELF - TRBV18
ASSTTLGGGLAGEQETQY - TRBV7-8
ASSLVGGSPLH few TRBV7-2
ASSPLRKSEQY many TRBV7-2
SVDETGGAGYT few TRBV29-1
ASSDPGQPTGELF many TRBV6-1
ASSGDSHQH many TRBV2